This TCR beta chain was sequenced during a study of cytotoxic CD8 clonotypes in ibrutinib-treated CLL. Across the study: Mean per-sample yields comprised about 250,000 productive templates and 80,000 to 100,000 productive rearrangements. Study findings and constraints: Sampling time points were not equivalent between sustained-remission and progressing patients. While tracking circulating CD8+ T-cell counts, baseline clonality exceeded that of age-matched healthy donors.

Generated by immunoSEQ multiplex PCR, the TCRdb table keeps only in-frame clones and is missing some. This sample has roughly 220,000 clones; roughly 65% occur once, and the top ten carry approximately 6.3%. The CDR3 extends over 11 amino acids. V lost 5 bases, J lost 8 bases, and 10 bases lay in between. The V gene's germline CDR1 is GTSNPN and CDR2 SVGIG (reference sequence). As to this clone: What it binds is unknown.

Sequenced material: PBMCs, taken after 12 months of ibrutinib treatment. The chain carries TRBV30 and TRBJ2-1, with a weak D call TRBD1 (6 bases). The source is a human donor with chronic lymphocytic leukemia. Here the CDR3 DNA reads TGTGCCTGGGGGGGCCTTTATGAGCAGTTCTTC. It encodes CAWGGLYEQFF.